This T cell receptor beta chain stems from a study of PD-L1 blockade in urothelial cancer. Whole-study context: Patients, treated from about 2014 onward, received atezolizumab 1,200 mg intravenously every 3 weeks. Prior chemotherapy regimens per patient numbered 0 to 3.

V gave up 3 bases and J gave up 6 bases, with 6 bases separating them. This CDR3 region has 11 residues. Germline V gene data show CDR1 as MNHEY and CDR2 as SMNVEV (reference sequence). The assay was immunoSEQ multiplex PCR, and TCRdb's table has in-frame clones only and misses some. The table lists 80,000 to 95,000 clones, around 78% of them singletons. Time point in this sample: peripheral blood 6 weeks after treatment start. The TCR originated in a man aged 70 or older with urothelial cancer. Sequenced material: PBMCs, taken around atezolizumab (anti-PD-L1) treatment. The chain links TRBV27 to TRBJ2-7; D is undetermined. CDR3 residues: CASSFFGEQYF. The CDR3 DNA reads TGTGCCAGCAGTTTTTTCGGCGAGCAGTACTTC.